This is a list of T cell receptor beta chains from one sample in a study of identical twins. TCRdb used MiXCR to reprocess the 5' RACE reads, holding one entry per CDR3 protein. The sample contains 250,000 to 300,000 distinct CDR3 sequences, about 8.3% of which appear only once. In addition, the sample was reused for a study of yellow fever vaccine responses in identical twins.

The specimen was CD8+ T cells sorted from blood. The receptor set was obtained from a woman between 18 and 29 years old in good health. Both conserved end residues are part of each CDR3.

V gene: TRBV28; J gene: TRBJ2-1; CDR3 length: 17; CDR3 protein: CASSLKWRTFSYNEQFF
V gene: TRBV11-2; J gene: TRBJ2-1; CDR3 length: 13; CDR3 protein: CASSSSGIDEQFF
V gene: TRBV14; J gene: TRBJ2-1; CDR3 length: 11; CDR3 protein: CASSQGYEQFF
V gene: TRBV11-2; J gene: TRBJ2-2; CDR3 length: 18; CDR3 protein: CASSSSRDRVVVTGELFF
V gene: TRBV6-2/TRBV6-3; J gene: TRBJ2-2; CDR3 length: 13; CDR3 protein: CASSYIGTRELFF
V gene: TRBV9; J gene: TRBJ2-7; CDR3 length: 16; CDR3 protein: CASSVGVDRGNYEQYF
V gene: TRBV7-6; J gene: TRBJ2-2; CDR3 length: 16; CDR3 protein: CASSSGGTGLTGELFF
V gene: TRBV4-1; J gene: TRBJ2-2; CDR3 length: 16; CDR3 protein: CASAGTGGVNTGELFF
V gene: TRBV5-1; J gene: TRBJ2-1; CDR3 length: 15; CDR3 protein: CASSLAGGTYNEQFF
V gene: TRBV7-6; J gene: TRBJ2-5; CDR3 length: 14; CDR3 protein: CASSSRGIQETQYF
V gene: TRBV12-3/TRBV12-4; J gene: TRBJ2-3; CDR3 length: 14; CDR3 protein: CASSFISGTDTQYF
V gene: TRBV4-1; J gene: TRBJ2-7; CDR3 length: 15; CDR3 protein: CASSQDLGSSYEQYF
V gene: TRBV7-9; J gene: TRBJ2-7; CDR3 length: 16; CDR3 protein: CASSSREVQSSYEQYF
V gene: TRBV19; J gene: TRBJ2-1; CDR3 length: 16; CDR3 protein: CASSIGAGLADNEQFF
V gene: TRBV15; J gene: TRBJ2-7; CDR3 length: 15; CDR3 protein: CATSSPDRLAYEQYF
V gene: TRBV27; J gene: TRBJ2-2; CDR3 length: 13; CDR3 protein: CASSPRLGGELFF
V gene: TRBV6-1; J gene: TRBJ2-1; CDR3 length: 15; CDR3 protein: CASNDSPLEYNEQFF
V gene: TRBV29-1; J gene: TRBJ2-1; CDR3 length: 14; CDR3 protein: CSASSVASYNEQFF
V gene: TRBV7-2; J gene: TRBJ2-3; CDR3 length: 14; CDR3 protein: CASSLLVAADTQYF
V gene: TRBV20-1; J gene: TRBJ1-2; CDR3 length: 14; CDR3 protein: CSARWGPPPYGYTF
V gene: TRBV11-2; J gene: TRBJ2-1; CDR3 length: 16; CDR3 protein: CASSHPSGGPGNEQFF
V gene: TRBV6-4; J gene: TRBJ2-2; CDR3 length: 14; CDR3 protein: CASSEPGTTGELFF
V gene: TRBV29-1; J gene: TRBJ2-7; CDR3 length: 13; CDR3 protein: CSVEGQLTYEQYF
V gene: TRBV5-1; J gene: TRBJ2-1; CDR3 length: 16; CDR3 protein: CASSLDWRENYNEQFF
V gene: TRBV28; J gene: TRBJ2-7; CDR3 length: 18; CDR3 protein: CASSFGISAPGEYYEQYF
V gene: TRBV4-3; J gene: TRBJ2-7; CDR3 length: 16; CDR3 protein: CASSQGLGQISYEQYF
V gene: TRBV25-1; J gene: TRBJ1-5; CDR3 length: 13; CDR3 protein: CASSWQGAGPQHF
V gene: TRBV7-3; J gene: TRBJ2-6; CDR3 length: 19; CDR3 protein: CASISYNRDILGGANVLTF
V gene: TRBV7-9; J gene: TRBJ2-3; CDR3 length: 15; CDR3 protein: CASSLATSGADTQYF
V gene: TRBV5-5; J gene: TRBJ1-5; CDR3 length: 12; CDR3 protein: CASSPGNQPQHF
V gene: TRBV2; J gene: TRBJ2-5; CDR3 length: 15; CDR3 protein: CASKRFTGGKETQYF
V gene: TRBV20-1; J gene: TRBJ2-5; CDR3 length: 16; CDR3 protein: CSARAEKSMGQETQYF
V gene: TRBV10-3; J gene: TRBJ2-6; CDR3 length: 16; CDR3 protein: CAIYGQGLTGANVLTF
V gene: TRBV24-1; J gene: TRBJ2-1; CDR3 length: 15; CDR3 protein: CATSDLRSGVGEQFF
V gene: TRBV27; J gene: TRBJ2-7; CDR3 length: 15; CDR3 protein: CASSPPGTGPHEQYF
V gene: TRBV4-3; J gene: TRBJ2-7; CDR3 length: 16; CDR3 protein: CASSQDKGAGSYEQYF
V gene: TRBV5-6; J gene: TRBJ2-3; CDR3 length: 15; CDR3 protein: CASSSLDPYTDTQYF
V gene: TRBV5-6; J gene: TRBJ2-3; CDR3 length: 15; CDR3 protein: CASSLVRGGTDTQYF
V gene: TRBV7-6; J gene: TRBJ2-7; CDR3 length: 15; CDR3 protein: CASSPTGTAYVEQYF
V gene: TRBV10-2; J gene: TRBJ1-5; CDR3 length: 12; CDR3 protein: CASSEDKEPQHF
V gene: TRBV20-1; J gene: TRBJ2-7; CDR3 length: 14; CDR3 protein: CSAREQSPSYEQYF
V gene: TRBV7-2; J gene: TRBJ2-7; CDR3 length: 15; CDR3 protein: CASSFMTSGRYEQYF
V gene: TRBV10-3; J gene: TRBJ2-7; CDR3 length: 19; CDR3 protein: CAISGETTGSAPNNAEQYF
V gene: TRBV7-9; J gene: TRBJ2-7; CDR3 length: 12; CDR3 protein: CASSTMWDEQYF
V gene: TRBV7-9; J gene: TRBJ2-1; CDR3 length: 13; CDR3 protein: CASSPRAAGEQFF
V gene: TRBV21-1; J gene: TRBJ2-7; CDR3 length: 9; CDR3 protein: CPRGCEQYF
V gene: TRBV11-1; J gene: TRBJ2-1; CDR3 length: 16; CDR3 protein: CASSLPGGGGYNEQFF
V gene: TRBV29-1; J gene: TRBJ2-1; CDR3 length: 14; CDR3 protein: CSVPRVYSYNEQFF
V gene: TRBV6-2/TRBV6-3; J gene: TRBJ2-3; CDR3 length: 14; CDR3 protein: CASSRDRVADTQYF
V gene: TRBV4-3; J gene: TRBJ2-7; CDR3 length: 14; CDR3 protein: CASSQDLYVYEQYF
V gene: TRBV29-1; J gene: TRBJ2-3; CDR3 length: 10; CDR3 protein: CSAYTDTQYF
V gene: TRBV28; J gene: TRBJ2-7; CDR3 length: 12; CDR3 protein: CASGEFSYEQYF
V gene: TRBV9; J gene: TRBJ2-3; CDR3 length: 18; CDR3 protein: CASSVGHEKAGDRDTQYF